These 25 T cell receptor beta chains were all obtained from the same sample, sequenced in a study of human T cells and chemical hapten exposure. Noted time point: patch test 3, about 24 weeks after DPC sensitization. Documented treatment: therapeutic diphenylcyclopropenone sensitization with weekly scalp DPC. TCRdb passed the RACE reads through MiXCR, listing each CDR3 protein once. The sample holds tens of thousands of distinct CDR3 sequences; about a tenth are singletons and the top ten take 1% to 1.2%. The sample was whole blood, taken in connection with sensitization to the hapten diphenylcyclopropenone (DPC). These receptors were obtained from a woman under 40 with alopecia areata. Some clones in this sample may be carry-over from other donors' samples.

The DNA of the CDR3 is TGTGCCGTCGGACGGCAAAATGAAAAACTGTTTTTT. It specifies CAVGRQNEKLFF. The chain is built from TRBV10-3 and TRBJ1-4; no definite D call. The CDR3 is made up of 12 amino acids. Trimming removed 11 bases from V and 5 bases from J, with 12 bases in between. Germline loops: CDR1 ENHRY, CDR2 SYGVKD.

On this clonotype itself: A much larger clone sits a single nucleotide away, making a read error possible. The rearrangement uses TRBV15 and TRBJ1-1, with TRBD1 as a possible D gene (5 bases). Trimming stripped 1 base from V and 1 base from J, with 10 bases between. The CDR3 extends over 15 amino acids. The V gene's germline CDR1 is LNHNV and CDR2 YYDKDF (reference sequence). The CDR3, as DNA: TGTGCCACCAGCAGAGTGGTCAGGGCGAACACTGAAGCTTTCTTT. It translates to CATSRVVRANTEAFF.

The sample holds many counts of this clonotype. V and J are TRBV6-5 and TRBJ2-3; TRBD2 matches 16 bases. J lost 0 bases, V lost 2 bases, and 11 bases had no gene match. CDR3 size: 21 residues. Germline V lookup: CDR1 MNHEY, CDR2 SVGAGI. The CDR3 nucleotides read TGTGCCAGCAGTTACGCCCCTCCGGGACTAGCGGGGGGGTATAGCACAGATACGCAGTATTTT. Translating gives CASSYAPPGLAGGYSTDTQYF.

This clonotype showed up just a few times. V is TRBV18 and J is TRBJ1-1; D gene unclear. This CDR3 is 13 amino acids long. The germline V gene encodes CDR1 KGHSH and CDR2 LQKENI. V was shortened by 3 bases and J by 7 bases, with 12 bases between the two germline ends. CDR3 nucleotides: TGTGCCAGCTCACCTTCCCCGCAGAGTGAAGCTTTCTTT. This encodes CASSPSPQSEAFF.

The chain recombines TRBV20-1 with TRBJ2-3, with 13 bases aligning to TRBD2. The CDR3 extends over 16 amino acids. The V gene end was trimmed by 6 bases and the J gene end by 0 bases; junction bases not matched to a gene: 6. Germline CDR1 reads DFQATT; CDR2 reads SNEGSKA (reference sequence). CDR3 sequence: CSARTSGGASTDTQYF. The CDR3 nucleotides are TGCAGTGCGCGGACTAGCGGGGGAGCAAGCACAGATACGCAGTATTTT.

The chain uses TRBV9 and TRBJ1-4, with D possibly TRBD1 on 5 matching bases. Germline V CDR1 and CDR2: SGDLS, YYNGEE. CDR3 length: 16 amino acids. Trimming left V 0 bases short and J 4 bases short, with 13 bases between. The CDR3 DNA sequence: TGTGCCAGCAGCGTAGGAACAGGCCGAAATAATGAAAAACTGTTTTTT. It encodes CASSVGTGRNNEKLFF.

The chain links TRBV28 to TRBJ2-2; 8 bases line up with TRBD1. The CDR3 loop spans 19 amino acids. Losses at the gene ends were 0 bases for V and 0 bases for J; bases not matched to a gene: 9. Germline CDR1 is MDHEN and CDR2 is SYDVKM. CDR3 residues: CASSLWPWAGQANTGELFF. CDR3 nucleotide sequence: TGTGCCAGCAGTTTATGGCCCTGGGCGGGACAGGCGAACACCGGGGAGCTGTTTTTT.

This clonotype showed up just a few times. The chain is built from TRBV3-1 and TRBJ1-2; 7 bases line up with TRBD1. Germline CDR1 is LGHDT and CDR2 is YNNKEL (reference sequence). The CDR3 consists of 15 residues. With V trimmed by 0 bases and J by 2 bases, 3 bases remained unmatched. The DNA for the CDR3 is TGTGCCAGCAGCCAAGAAGGGGGCCTGAACTATGGCTACACCTTC. This codes for CASSQEGGLNYGYTF. The full variable domain, completed using reference TRBV3-1 and TRBJ1-2, is DTAVSQTPKYLVTQMGNDKSIKCEQNLGHDTMYWYKQDSKKFLKIMFSYNNKELIINETVPNRFSPKSPDKAHLNLHINSLELGDSAVYFCASSQEGGLNYGYTFGSGTRLTVV.

This clonotype was seen more than once but under ten times. The rearrangement uses TRBV28 and TRBJ2-3; 12 nucleotides align to TRBD2. The CDR3 loop spans 18 amino acids. The ends lost 6 bases at V and 7 bases at J; junction bases unmatched: 17. Germline V gene data show CDR1 as MDHEN and CDR2 as SYDVKM. The CDR3 reads CASRPTWTSGVGGHTQYF. CDR3 nucleotides: TGTGCCAGCAGACCTACCTGGACTAGCGGGGTAGGCGGGCATACGCAGTATTTT.

The chain carries TRBV2 and TRBJ2-7; no reliable D call. V was cut by 6 bases and J by 8 bases, with 8 bases left in between. The CDR3 spans 10 residues. Germline V CDR1 and CDR2: SNHLY, FYNNEI. CDR3 region: CASRGAKQYF. CDR3 bases: TGTGCCAGCAGAGGCGCCAAGCAGTACTTC.

The V and J genes are TRBV19 and TRBJ2-4; D may be TRBD1 (5 bases). Germline V lookup: CDR1 LNHDA, CDR2 SQIVND (reference sequence). The CDR3 contains 19 residues. The ends were cut back, 0 bases at V and 0 bases at J, with 18 bases in the middle. CDR3 amino acids: CASSIDQGFNLLAKNIQYF. CDR3 in DNA: TGTGCCAGTAGTATAGATCAGGGCTTTAACCTCCTAGCCAAAAACATTCAGTACTTC.

This sequence joins TRBV2 and TRBJ2-7; TRBD2 aligns across 8 bases. Germline V lookup: CDR1 SNHLY, CDR2 FYNNEI. There are 13 residues in the CDR3. V trimming: 7 bases; J trimming: 2 bases; junction bases outside the gene matches: 4. The CDR3 region has the DNA TGTGCCAGCAATCAACTAGCGGCCTACGAGCAGTACGTC. Protein product: CASNQLAAYEQYV.

V is TRBV29-1 and J is TRBJ1-4, with D unresolved. V lost 4 bases, J lost 8 bases, and 8 bases lay in between. Germline CDR1 SQVTM, CDR2 ANQGSEA. CDR3 length: 11 amino acids. CDR3 protein: CSVAAGEKLFF. CDR3 bases: TGCAGCGTTGCGGCAGGCGAAAAACTGTTTTTT.

The V and J genes are TRBV5-1 and TRBJ1-1; D not resolved. Germline V CDR1 and CDR2: SGHRS, YFSETQ. The CDR3 extends over 11 amino acids. The V and J ends lost 5 bases and 3 bases respectively, with 5 bases between them. The CDR3: CASRRDTEAFF. CDR3 bases: TGCGCCAGCAGGAGGGACACTGAAGCTTTCTTT.

This clonotype was picked up many times. This chain connects TRBV3-1 to TRBJ1-5; 8 bases line up with TRBD1. The CDR3 spans 17 residues. Germline CDR1 is LGHDT and CDR2 is YNNKEL (reference sequence). The J segment lost 5 bases and the V segment lost 0 bases, leaving 9 bases of the junction unmatched. As DNA, the CDR3 is TGTGCCAGCAGCCAAGATCTAAGGACAGGGCATGATCAGCCCCAGCATTTT. It is translated as CASSQDLRTGHDQPQHF.

The rearrangement uses TRBV28 and TRBJ2-2; the match to TRBD1 covers 9 bases. The trim removed 7 bases at V and 6 bases at J, leaving 9 bases unmatched. CDR3 size: 15 residues. The V gene's germline CDR1 is MDHEN and CDR2 SYDVKM. CDR3 loop: CASTMGQGLSGELFF. The CDR3 nucleotides read TGTGCCAGCACTATGGGACAGGGCCTATCCGGGGAGCTGTTTTTT.

This clonotype came up a few times. V and J are TRBV15 and TRBJ2-1; tentatively, D is TRBD2 (6 bases). CDR1 is LNHNV, CDR2 YYDKDF, per germline (reference sequence). The CDR3 consists of 14 residues. V shed 1 base and J shed 10 bases, with 14 bases lying between them. The CDR3, as DNA: TGTGCCACCAGCAGAGGGGGGGTAGCAGTCGAGCAGTTCTTC. Its protein product is CATSRGGVAVEQFF.

This clonotype has a handful of counts. The V and J genes are TRBV20-1 and TRBJ2-7; D is unclear. V lost 3 bases to trimming and J lost 0 bases, with 9 bases between them. Germline V gene lookup returns CDR1 DFQATT and CDR2 SNEGSKA (reference sequence). The CDR3 is 13 residues long. The CDR3 DNA is TGCAGTGCTAGGTCCCAGAGCTCCTACGAGCAGTACGTC. It translates to CSARSQSSYEQYV.

The chain is built from TRBV30 and TRBJ1-5, with D tentatively TRBD1 (6 bases). V lost 5 bases to trimming and J lost 2 bases, with 16 bases between them. CDR3 size: 15 residues. CDR1 and CDR2 (germline): GTSNPN, SVGIG (reference sequence). The CDR3 protein is CAWDKQGSGNQPQHF. CDR3 nucleotides: TGTGCCTGGGACAAACAGGGATCTGGCAATCAGCCCCAGCATTTT. Together with reference TRBV30 and TRBJ1-5, the CDR3 gives the full variable domain: SQTIHQWPATLVQPVGSPLSLECTVEGTSNPNLYWYRQAAGRGLQLLFYSVGIGQISSEVPQNLSASRPQDRQFILSSKKLLLSDSGFYLCAWDKQGSGNQPQHFGDGTRLSIL.

This clonotype was observed a few times. The genes are TRBV14 and TRBJ1-6, with D hard to call. CDR1 SGHDN and CDR2 FVKESK come from the germline V gene. The CDR3 has 14 residues. Trimming pared 1 base from V and 7 bases from J, leaving 8 bases between. The CDR3 nucleotides are TGTGCCAGCAGCCAAGGTAGAAGGAATTCACCCCTCCACTTT. This encodes CASSQGRRNSPLHF.

The table lists this clonotype with a few counts. This chain uses TRBV28 with TRBJ1-1; D remains ambiguous. The germline V and J ends were trimmed by 7 bases and 8 bases, with 17 bases remaining between them. CDR1 is MDHEN, CDR2 SYDVKM, per germline. The CDR3 loop spans 13 amino acids. For the CDR3, the DNA is TGTGCCAGCACCACAATCGGATACGCCGAAGCTTTCTTT. It encodes CASTTIGYAEAFF. The full variable domain, its missing parts supplied by reference TRBV28 and TRBJ1-1, is DVKVTQSSRYLVKRTGEKVFLECVQDMDHENMFWYRQDPGLGLRLIYFSYDVKMKEKGDIPEGYSVSREKKERFSLILESASTNQTSMYLCASTTIGYAEAFFGQGTRLTVV.

In its sample, this clonotype was seen a few times. The rearrangement joins TRBV29-1 to TRBJ2-5; no definite D call. The CDR3 extends over 12 amino acids. V lost 3 bases and J 5 bases, leaving 10 bases between the germline ends. Germline V lookup: CDR1 SQVTM, CDR2 ANQGSEA. The CDR3 coding sequence is TGCAGCGTTGACGCCGCCGGTGAGACCCAGTACTTC. Translating it yields CSVDAAGETQYF.

This clonotype was found a few times. The gene calls are TRBV28 and TRBJ1-1; D not resolved. Per germline, CDR1 MDHEN and CDR2 SYDVKM. The germline V and J ends were trimmed by 7 bases and 1 base, with 13 bases remaining between them. The CDR3 runs 14 residues. The CDR3 DNA follows: TGTGCCAGCATTCCGGCTGGGCCGAACACTGAAGCTTTCTTT. Translated, it gives CASIPAGPNTEAFF.

This clonotype was observed many times. V usage is TRBV6-2 or TRBV6-3 and J usage is TRBJ2-3; a weak D match, TRBD2 (5 bases). The V gene's germline CDR1 is MNHEY and CDR2 SVGEGT. The CDR3 has 14 residues. The V end was cut by 8 bases, the J end by 4 bases, with 16 bases between. DNA for the CDR3: TGTGCCAGCGCTAAGGGAGAACAACCAGATACGCAGTATTTT. Protein product: CASAKGEQPDTQYF.

This clonotype was counted a few times. V and J are TRBV2 and TRBJ2-1, with 7 positions matching TRBD2. V lost 3 bases, J lost 6 bases, and 5 bases stayed unmatched. Germline V lookup: CDR1 SNHLY, CDR2 FYNNEI. The CDR3 extends over 14 amino acids. The CDR3 nucleotides are TGTGCCAGCAGTGATTTGGGAGGGACCAATGAGCAGTTCTTC. As protein: CASSDLGGTNEQFF.